The next 27 T cell receptor beta chains were all read from a single sample in a study of blood T cells in healthy people across ages. Primed by a sample-barcoded 5' primer and a J-beta primer mix, a second PCR proceeded for about 7 to 12 cycles. TCRdb analysed the 5' RACE reads with MiXCR anew, one entry per CDR3 protein. The table has some 1,500,000 distinct CDR3 sequences, approximately 43% seen once; the top ten hold more than 4%. The sequencing sample was made of blood. The receptors stem from a young woman in good health.

The chain combines TRBV15 with TRBJ2-1; 10 bases align to TRBD2. Germline assignment: CDR1 LNHNV and CDR2 YYDKDF (reference sequence). The CDR3 has 16 amino acids. After removal of 4 bases from V and 3 bases from J, the junction contained 6 bases not matched to a gene. CDR3 in DNA: TGTGCCACCAGCAAATCCGGGACTAGCGACTACAATGAGCAGTTCTTC. Translated: CATSKSGTSDYNEQFF.

The rearrangement links TRBV12-5 to TRBJ2-4; no clear D gene. This CDR3 has 13 amino acids. The V gene's germline CDR1 is LGHNT and CDR2 FRNRAP. The ends were cut back, 2 bases at V and 5 bases at J, with 7 bases in the middle. CDR3 coding DNA: TGTGCTAGTGGTTTGCCTACTCAAAACATTCAGTACTTC. Protein product: CASGLPTQNIQYF.

Only a few counts were recorded for this clonotype. The gene calls are TRBV7-2 and TRBJ2-7; 7 positions agree with TRBD1. Losses at the gene ends were 6 bases for V and 2 bases for J; bases not matched to a gene: 4. This CDR3 spans 13 amino acids. Germline CDR1 is SGHTA and CDR2 is FQGNSA. The CDR3 region is CASRRDRPYEQYF. CDR3 bases: TGTGCCAGCAGACGGGACAGACCCTACGAGCAGTACTTC.

This clonotype was seen a few times. The gene calls are TRBV28 and TRBJ2-3; D is perhaps TRBD2 (6 bases). V shed 6 bases and J shed 0 bases, with 13 bases lying between them. This CDR3 comprises 15 residues. Germline V gene data show CDR1 as MDHEN and CDR2 as SYDVKM. CDR3 DNA sequence: TGTGCCAGCAGGTCTAGCGATGAGAGCACAGATACGCAGTATTTT. It yields the protein CASRSSDESTDTQYF.

This clonotype was counted between two and nine times. At one end the junction does not follow the germline gene, possibly because of a read error. The V call is TRBV5-1, the J call TRBJ2-5, with no clear D. Per germline, CDR1 SGHRS and CDR2 YFSETQ. CDR3 length: 14 amino acids. CDR3 sequence (DNA): TGTGCCAGCAGCTTAGTCCCGGACCAAGAGACCCAGTACTTC. Protein: CASSLVPDQETQYF.

In its sample, this clonotype was seen a few times. The rearrangement joins TRBV19 to TRBJ2-7, with D maybe TRBD2 (7 bases). Between the trimmed V and J ends, which lost 5 bases and 5 bases, there was a span of 13 bases. Germline V gene lookup returns CDR1 LNHDA and CDR2 SQIVND (reference sequence). This CDR3 contains 13 residues. As DNA, the CDR3 is TGTGCCAGTAGTTATACAGGGAGGGACGAGCAGTACTTC. It is translated as CASSYTGRDEQYF.

Details on this clonotype: The CDR3 does not end in the conserved phenylalanine or tryptophan, so this is likely a read error. The CDR3 is CASSSNRDWGYTL. CDR3 coding DNA: TGTGCCAGCAGTTCGAACAGGGATTGGGGCTACACCCTC. The chain employs TRBV12-3 or TRBV12-4 and TRBJ1-2, with D maybe TRBD1 (6 bases). Trimming shortened V by 4 bases and J by 8 bases, and 14 bases separated the two germline ends. The CDR3 length is 13 residues.

There are many counts of this clonotype. The chain recombines TRBV3-1 with TRBJ1-5, with D unclear. V gave up 1 base and J gave up 4 bases, with 5 bases separating them. The CDR3 is 13 amino acids. The V gene's germline CDR1 is LGHDT and CDR2 YNNKEL (reference sequence). The CDR3 DNA reads TGTGCCAGCAGCCAAGGTTGGAATCAGCCCCAGCATTTT. Translating gives CASSQGWNQPQHF. Variable domain in full (rest from reference TRBV3-1 and TRBJ1-5): DTAVSQTPKYLVTQMGNDKSIKCEQNLGHDTMYWYKQDSKKFLKIMFSYNNKELIINETVPNRFSPKSPDKAHLNLHINSLELGDSAVYFCASSQGWNQPQHFGDGTRLSIL.

This chain joins TRBV5-1 and TRBJ2-5; D uncertain. The CDR3 length is 14 residues. Germline V CDR1 and CDR2: SGHRS, YFSETQ. The V and J ends lost 4 bases and 2 bases respectively, with 12 bases between them. The CDR3 spells CASSVEAEQETQYF. CDR3 bases: TGCGCCAGCAGCGTAGAGGCTGAACAAGAGACCCAGTACTTC.

The chain has TRBV7-9 and TRBJ2-1; perhaps TRBD2 as D (6 bases). CDR1 SEHNR and CDR2 FQNEAQ come from the germline V gene (reference sequence). The V end lost 5 bases, the J end lost 4 bases, and 21 bases lay between the germline ends. The CDR3 is made up of 17 amino acids. The chain's CDR3 is CASSPLGTATLYNEQFF. The DNA of the CDR3 is TGTGCCAGCAGCCCCCTTGGGACTGCGACGCTTTACAATGAGCAGTTCTTC.

This clonotype was recorded a few times. The V and J genes are TRBV7-2 and TRBJ2-3; tentatively, D is TRBD2 (5 bases). V lost 3 bases to trimming and J lost 4 bases, with 14 bases between them. This CDR3 is 15 amino acids long. The germline gives CDR1 SGHTA, CDR2 FQGNSA. CDR3 loop: CASSFASGIPDTQYF. The CDR3 DNA follows: TGTGCCAGCAGCTTTGCTTCGGGGATCCCAGATACGCAGTATTTT.

The chain recombines TRBV6-1 with TRBJ1-1; no firm D call. The V end was cut by 2 bases, the J end by 1 base, with 11 bases between. The germline gives CDR1 MNHNS, CDR2 SASEGT. The length of the CDR3 is 15 residues. The CDR3: CASSEREGRNTEAFF. The CDR3 DNA reads as TGTGCCAGCAGTGAAAGGGAGGGCCGGAACACTGAAGCTTTCTTT.

Concerning this clonotype: An end of the junction differs from the germline gene, which may be a read error. The chain recombines TRBV27 with TRBJ1-2; possibly TRBD1 for D (5 bases). Germline V lookup: CDR1 MNHEY, CDR2 SMNVEV (reference sequence). CDR3 length: 13 amino acids. The CDR3 loop reads CVSSLGGLNGYTF. For the CDR3, the DNA is TGTGTCAGCAGCTTGGGGGGACTAAATGGCTACACCTTC.

The chain uses TRBV2 and TRBJ2-7; the D gene is possibly TRBD2 (7 bases). Per germline, CDR1 SNHLY and CDR2 FYNNEI. The germline V and J ends were trimmed by 4 bases and 0 bases, with 22 bases remaining between them. This CDR3 region has 18 residues. CDR3 bases: TGTGCCAGCAGTGTGCGGGGGCTAGGGCGGTCCGACTCCTACGAGCAGTACTTC. It is translated as CASSVRGLGRSDSYEQYF.

This clonotype was detected a few times. The chain recombines TRBV2 with TRBJ2-1; no reliable D call. The CDR3 totals 10 residues. V was clipped by 6 bases and J by 7 bases, with 4 bases between them. Germline V CDR1 and CDR2: SNHLY, FYNNEI. CDR3 sequence: CASRSNEQFF. CDR3 bases: TGTGCCAGCAGGTCAAATGAGCAGTTCTTC.

For this clonotype: At one end the junction does not follow the germline gene, possibly because of a read error. The chain links TRBV6-5 to TRBJ2-7; D is possibly TRBD1 (6 bases). Looked up from germline, CDR1 is MNHEY and CDR2 is SVGAGI. CDR3 length: 15 residues. The DNA of the CDR3 is TGTGCCAGCAGTTACTCACACAGGGCATCCTGCGAGCAGTACTTC. Translating it yields CASSYSHRASCEQYF.

The V call is TRBV10-3, the J call TRBJ1-1, with 7 bases lining up with TRBD1. Trimming removed 5 bases from V and 8 bases from J; junction bases left unmatched: 8. Germline V gives CDR1 ENHRY, CDR2 SYGVKD. The CDR3 loop spans 13 amino acids. The chain's CDR3 is CAISPTGVSEAFF. The CDR3 nucleotides are TGTGCCATCAGTCCCACAGGGGTCAGCGAAGCTTTCTTT.

The sample holds many counts of this clonotype. V is TRBV27 and J is TRBJ2-1; TRBD2 might be the D (5 bases). The CDR3 covers 14 residues. Germline CDR1 MNHEY, CDR2 SMNVEV (reference sequence). Deletions cut 3 bases from V and 0 bases from J, with 6 bases between. The CDR3 reads CASSLGSSYNEQFF. CDR3 DNA sequence: TGTGCCAGCAGTTTGGGGAGCTCCTACAATGAGCAGTTCTTC.

The table lists this clonotype with a few counts. The chain links TRBV4-1 to TRBJ1-1; perhaps TRBD1 as D (6 bases). The CDR3 runs to 14 residues. The ends were cut back, 1 base at V and 3 bases at J, with 9 bases in the middle. Germline assignment: CDR1 MGHRA and CDR2 YSYEKL. The DNA of the CDR3 is TGCGCCAGCAGCCAAGCACAGGGATACACTGAAGCTTTCTTT. Protein sequence: CASSQAQGYTEAFF.

This clonotype has at least ten counts. J is TRBJ2-7 and V is TRBV12-3 or TRBV12-4; no clear D. The CDR3 loop spans 13 amino acids. V was pared by 6 bases and J by 4 bases, with 13 bases between. The CDR3 loop reads CASSLQMVYEQYF. The CDR3 coding sequence is TGTGCCAGCAGCTTGCAAATGGTATACGAGCAGTACTTC.

This clonotype showed up just a few times. The V and J genes are TRBV5-1 and TRBJ2-3; a possible D gene is TRBD1 (6 bases). The length of the CDR3 is 16 residues. V was cut by 7 bases and J by 2 bases, with 20 bases left in between. Germline-derived CDR1 and CDR2 are SGHRS and YFSETQ. CDR3 sequence: CASHGFIRTDTDTQYF. CDR3 DNA: TGCGCCAGCCATGGCTTTATCCGGACAGACACAGATACGCAGTATTTT.

CDR3 residues: CASSEWEPNTGELFF. CDR3 DNA sequence: TGTGCCAGCAGTGAATGGGAGCCTAACACCGGGGAGCTGTTTTTT. The chain carries TRBV2 and TRBJ2-2, with D perhaps matching TRBD2 (5 bases). Germline CDR1 is SNHLY and CDR2 is FYNNEI. CDR3 size: 15 residues. The V end was cut by 2 bases, the J end by 2 bases, with 9 bases between.

In its sample, this clonotype was seen a few times. CDR3 amino acids: CASSRSPQVSSYEQYF. The CDR3 DNA follows: TGTGCCAGCAGCCGATCTCCCCAGGTTAGCTCCTACGAGCAGTACTTC. V usage is TRBV6-2 or TRBV6-3 and J usage is TRBJ2-7; D is ambiguous. The CDR3 has 16 residues. Germline V gene data show CDR1 as MNHEY and CDR2 as SVGEGT. The V and J ends lost 6 bases and 0 bases respectively, with 18 bases between them.

The J gene is TRBJ2-7, the V gene TRBV4-3; possibly TRBD1 for D (5 bases). The CDR3 has 13 amino acids. Germline lookup yields CDR1 LGHNA and CDR2 YSLEER. The V and J ends lost 0 bases and 7 bases respectively, with 10 bases between them. CDR3 protein: CASSQEHGAEQYF. CDR3 DNA sequence: TGCGCCAGCAGCCAAGAGCATGGGGCTGAGCAGTACTTC.

The chain carries TRBV21-1 and TRBJ2-5; the D call of TRBD2 is as the table states it, not checked on the DNA. TRBV21-1 is a listed pseudogene. The CDR3 contains 11 residues. The CDR3 here is CDGLGNNEQYF. CDR3 in DNA: TGCGACGGACTAGGAAACAATGAGCAGTACTTC.

The CDR3 loop reads CASSRRSGTSSYNEQFF. In nucleotides, the CDR3 is TGTGCCAGCAGTCGCCGATCCGGGACTAGCTCCTACAATGAGCAGTTCTTC. The chain carries TRBV6-1 and TRBJ2-1; TRBD2 agrees at 8 bases. Germline CDR1 MNHNS, CDR2 SASEGT. Trimming at V came to 5 bases and at J to 0 bases, leaving 9 bases not matched to a gene. The CDR3 runs to 17 residues.

Notes on this clonotype: Its ends do not fully match the called genes, so a read error is possible. The V and J genes are TRBV10-3 and TRBJ2-7, with TRBD1 matching over 7 bases. Germline assignment: CDR1 ENHRY and CDR2 SYGVKD. The CDR3 has 13 residues. This chain's CDR3 is CAIATGTSCEQYF. The CDR3 DNA is TGTGCCATCGCGACAGGGACCTCCTGCGAGCAGTACTTC.